This TCR beta chain was sequenced during a study of control samples from healthy donors and cancer patients. Germline V gene data show CDR1 as GTSNPN and CDR2 as SVGIG (reference sequence). The CDR3 has 12 amino acids. Trimming took 2 bases from V and 6 from J; bases not matched to a gene: 2. Only a few counts were recorded for this clone. TCRdb's table, derived via immunoSEQ multiplex PCR, lists solely in-frame clones and lacks some. The repertoire holds 100,000 to 150,000 clones, with approximately 90% as singletons. This receptor was obtained from a young man in good health. V and J are TRBV30 and TRBJ2-7, with 9 bases aligning to TRBD1. Sequences were obtained from blood. The CDR3 region is CAWSRTGAEQYF. The CDR3 coding sequence is TGTGCCTGGAGTAGGACAGGGGCCGAGCAGTACTTC.